The 14 T cell receptor beta chains below were found in one sample sequenced in a study of T cells after posttransplantation cyclophosphamide. Data came from immunoSEQ multiplex PCR; TCRdb stores just in-frame clones and leaves some out. There are over 15,000 clones in the sample; less than 80% occur only once, and roughly a quarter lies in the top ten. Cyclophosphamide on days +3 and +4 followed busulfan-fludarabine conditioning and a marrow graft. Material: PBMCs, obtained after an allogeneic stem cell transplant with post-transplant cyclophosphamide. The receptors shown here come from a young adult male patient who received an allogeneic stem cell transplant from a related donor, was CMV-positive, and had acute GVHD only. The graft donor may be the source of some T cells.

This clone turned up a few times. J is TRBJ1-6 and V is TRBV10-2, with D perhaps TRBD1 (5 bases). The CDR3 extends over 16 amino acids. Germline V lookup: CDR1 WSHSY, CDR2 SAAADI. V was shortened by 0 bases and J by 7 bases, with 13 bases between the two germline ends. The CDR3 DNA follows: TGCGCCAGCAGTGAGTCGGGGGACTCTGGGAATTCACCCCTCCACTTT. Its translation is CASSESGDSGNSPLHF.

This sequence joins TRBV5-1 and TRBJ2-1, with a weak D call TRBD1 (6 bases). The germline V gene has CDR1 SGHRS and CDR2 YFSETQ. The ends were cut back, 0 bases at V and 4 bases at J, with 11 bases in the middle. This CDR3 contains 15 residues. Here the CDR3 DNA reads TGCGCCAGCAGCTTGGAGGGACACGTATACAATGAGCAGTTCTTC. Translation: CASSLEGHVYNEQFF.

This rearrangement joins TRBV15 to TRBJ1-6; no firm D call. The CDR3 sequence is 14 residues long. The V end lost 0 bases, the J end lost 7 bases, and 7 bases lay between the germline ends. The V gene's germline CDR1 is LNHNV and CDR2 YYDKDF (reference sequence). CDR3 nucleotides: TGTGCCACCAGCAGAGATTCAGCGAATTCACCCCTCCACTTT. It specifies CATSRDSANSPLHF.

The rearrangement links TRBV2 to TRBJ2-1, with 8 positions matching TRBD2. The CDR3 covers 16 residues. Looked up from germline, CDR1 is SNHLY and CDR2 is FYNNEI. With 3 bases clipped from V and 0 bases from J, the junction kept 4 bases outside the gene matches. CDR3 coding DNA: TGTGCCAGCAGTGATCCGGGGGGGCCCTCCTACAATGAGCAGTTCTTC. Amino acid sequence: CASSDPGGPSYNEQFF.

This chain uses TRBV12-5 with TRBJ2-3, with a tentative D call TRBD2 (7 bases). Trimming stripped 6 bases from V and 7 bases from J, with 14 bases between. This CDR3 is built from 13 residues. Looked up from germline, CDR1 is LGHNT and CDR2 is FRNRAP. The CDR3 spells CASGVGGANTQYF. In DNA form, the CDR3 reads TGTGCTAGTGGCGTTGGGGGGGCAAATACGCAGTATTTT. Together with reference TRBV12-5 and TRBJ2-3, the CDR3 gives the full variable domain: DARVTQTPRHKVTEMGQEVTMRCQPILGHNTVFWYRQTMMQGLELLAYFRNRAPLDDSGMPKDRFSAEMPDATLATLKIQPSEPRDSAVYFCASGVGGANTQYFGPGTRLTVL.

The rearrangement uses TRBV5-1 and TRBJ2-1; TRBD2 matches 7 bases. CDR3 length: 15 amino acids. The J segment lost 4 bases and the V segment lost 2 bases, leaving 6 bases of the junction unmatched. Germline V gene lookup returns CDR1 SGHRS and CDR2 YFSETQ. CDR3 protein: CASSFETGGYNEQFF. CDR3 bases: TGCGCCAGCAGCTTTGAAACGGGGGGATACAATGAGCAGTTCTTC.

The rearrangement links TRBV7-6 to TRBJ1-6, with no clear D. Germline V gene sequence: CDR1 SGHVS, CDR2 FNYEAQ. This CDR3 is built from 13 residues. With 0 bases removed from V and 6 bases from J, the gap between germline ends came to 3 bases. CDR3 protein: CASSLARNSPLHF. The CDR3, as DNA: TGTGCCAGCAGCTTAGCGCGTAATTCACCCCTCCACTTT.

This clone appeared a single time. The V call is TRBV7-2, the J call TRBJ1-2, with TRBD1 matching over 8 bases. CDR3 length: 13 amino acids. Trimming at V came to 3 bases and at J to 6 bases, leaving 3 bases not matched to a gene. CDR1 is SGHTA, CDR2 FQGNSA, per germline. The chain's CDR3 is CASSFSGGDGYTF. DNA for the CDR3: TGTGCCAGCAGCTTTTCAGGGGGCGATGGCTACACCTTC.

The CDR3 protein is CASSQERGPGLWAQHF. The DNA for the CDR3 is TGCGCCAGCAGCCAAGAAAGGGGACCGGGACTCTGGGCCCAGCATTTT. The rearrangement joins TRBV4-3 to TRBJ1-5; a weak D match, TRBD1 (5 bases). Germline CDR1 reads LGHNA; CDR2 reads YSLEER. V was clipped by 0 bases and J by 11 bases, with 20 bases between them. This CDR3 has 16 residues.

This chain joins TRBV19 and TRBJ1-2, with D hard to call. The V end lost 5 bases, the J end lost 8 bases, and 15 bases lay between the germline ends. Germline V gene lookup returns CDR1 LNHDA and CDR2 SQIVND (reference sequence). The CDR3 is 13 residues long. CDR3 nucleotide sequence: TGTGCCAGTAGTGTGGGCGCCTCCAGAGGCTACACCTTC. Protein: CASSVGASRGYTF.

This rearrangement joins TRBV5-5 to TRBJ2-5; D is possibly TRBD1 (6 bases). The V and J ends lost 0 bases and 3 bases respectively, with 12 bases between them. Germline V gene sequence: CDR1 SGHKS, CDR2 YYEKEE (reference sequence). This CDR3 comprises 15 residues. This CDR3 is CASSLVNRAEETQYF. The CDR3 coding sequence is TGTGCCAGCAGCTTGGTCAACAGGGCCGAAGAGACCCAGTACTTC. Variable domain in full (rest from reference TRBV5-5 and TRBJ2-5): DAGVTQSPTHLIKTRGQQVTLRCSPISGHKSVSWYQQVLGQGPQFIFQYYEKEERGRGNFPDRFSARQFPNYSSELNVNALLLGDSALYLCASSLVNRAEETQYFGPGTRLLVL.

This clone was counted between two and nine times. This chain connects TRBV2 to TRBJ1-6; D is perhaps TRBD1 (5 bases). Looked up from germline, CDR1 is SNHLY and CDR2 is FYNNEI. Trimming pared 6 bases from V and 0 bases from J, leaving 9 bases between. The CDR3 runs to 15 residues. CDR3 in DNA: TGTGCCAGCAGACAGGAGAGCTCCTATAATTCACCCCTCCACTTT. This codes for CASRQESSYNSPLHF.

The CDR3 here is CASSAQGQGGYEQYF. CDR3 in DNA: TGTGCCAGCAGCGCGCAGGGACAGGGGGGTTACGAGCAGTACTTC. This chain uses TRBV9 with TRBJ2-7; 11 positions match TRBD1. The ends lost 3 bases at V and 4 bases at J; junction bases unmatched: 6. Germline V gene lookup returns CDR1 SGDLS and CDR2 YYNGEE. This CDR3 has 15 residues.

This chain connects TRBV4-3 to TRBJ1-2; no reliable D call. This CDR3 contains 15 residues. V was cut by 3 bases and J by 8 bases, with 19 bases left in between. Per germline, CDR1 LGHNA and CDR2 YSLEER. The DNA for the CDR3 is TGCGCCAGCAGCCAGGATTTACAGAGTCCGGGGGGCTACACCTTC. Protein: CASSQDLQSPGGYTF.